These T cell receptor beta chains were read from a single sample in a study of T cells and copy number aberrations in small-cell lung cancer. The protocol was immunoSEQ multiplex PCR, while the TCRdb copy is restricted to in-frame clones and leaves out a portion. This sample has 9,500 to 10,000 clones, with about 80% found just once. The sequenced sample was normal tissue next to the tumor. These receptors originate from a man in his fifties or sixties with small cell lung cancer. Each CDR3 is given with its conserved first and last residue. A D gene is named only where the DNA matches it firmly. Where a row states a size, it is once, few, many or the class of an expanded clone; other rows omit it.

abundance	d_gene	v_gene	j_gene	CDR3nt	CDR3aa
.	TRBD2	TRBV2	TRBJ2-5	TGTGCCAGCAGGTCCTTCCCGGGACTAGCATCACCCAAACAGACCCAGTACTTC	CASRSFPGLASPKQTQYF
.	TRBD2	TRBV2	TRBJ2-2	TGTGCCAGCAACTCGGGACTACTCACCGGGGAGCTGTTTTTT	CASNSGLLTGELFF
.	TRBD2	TRBV30	TRBJ2-7	TGTGCCTGGAGTGTACCCACTAGCGGGGCTTCTTACGAGCAGTACTTC	CAWSVPTSGASYEQYF
.	.	TRBV9	TRBJ2-7	TGTGCCAGCAGCGGCGGGGACACCTACGAGCAGTACTTC	CASSGGDTYEQYF
.	.	TRBV10-3	TRBJ2-1	TGTGCCATCAAAGGGGCAGCGGTGAATGAGCAGTTCTTC	CAIKGAAVNEQFF
.	.	TRBV5-5	TRBJ2-1	TGTGCCAGCAGCTCCTCGTGGCGGGATAGTCCCAATGAGCAGTTCTTC	CASSSSWRDSPNEQFF
.	TRBD2	TRBV30	TRBJ2-1	TGTGCCTCCTCGGGACTAGCGGGATTGGGTTCCTACAATGAGCAGTTCTTC	CASSGLAGLGSYNEQFF
once	.	TRBV5-1	TRBJ2-7	TGCGCCAGCAGCCTGAAAGGACAGCCCTACGAGCAGTACTTC	CASSLKGQPYEQYF
.	TRBD1	TRBV19	TRBJ1-5	TGTGCCAGTAGTATGGCACAGGGGTGGAATCAGCCCCAGCATTTT	CASSMAQGWNQPQHF
.	.	TRBV19	TRBJ1-1	TGTGCCAGTAGTATTTCCCTGAACACTGAAGCTTTCTTT	CASSISLNTEAFF
.	.	TRBV21-1	TRBJ2-3	TGCCCGACCGATGCTAGCGGGAGGAGAGATACGCAGTATTTT	CPTDASGRRDTQYF
.	.	TRBV6-6	TRBJ2-3	TGTGCCAGCAGTTACTCGACGCCTCCAGGGGCAGATACGCAGTATTTT	CASSYSTPPGADTQYF
.	.	TRBV27	TRBJ2-7	TGTGCCAGCAGTTCGGCGCTGTACTTC	CASSSALYF
.	TRBD1	TRBV9	TRBJ2-7	TGTGCCAGCAGCGTAGAGTGGACAGGGAACGCCTACGAGCAGTACTTC	CASSVEWTGNAYEQYF
.	TRBD2	TRBV27	TRBJ2-1	TGTGCCAGCAGTCAAACTAGCGGGGGGAACAATGAGCAGTTCTTC	CASSQTSGGNNEQFF
.	.	TRBV6-1	TRBJ2-7	TGTGCCAGCAGTGAGCTGTTTGGGTCTGGCGGAAAGTTCTACGAGCAGTACTTC	CASSELFGSGGKFYEQYF
.	.	TRBV5-1	TRBJ2-7	TGCGCCAGCAGCTTGGGTTTTGAGCAGTACTTC	CASSLGFEQYF
.	.	TRBV28	TRBJ1-1	TGTGCCAGTCTCTTAGACATGAACACTGAAGCTTTCTTT	CASLLDMNTEAFF
.	.	TRBV2	TRBJ2-1	TGTGCCAGCACTTTATCAGGGGGGCTCTACAATGAGCAGTTCTTC	CASTLSGGLYNEQFF
.	.	TRBV21-1	TRBJ2-2	TGTGCCAGCAGCAAAAAAAAGCGAGTATTCACCGGGGAGCTGTTTTTT	CASSKKKRVFTGELFF
.	.	TRBV6-1	TRBJ1-4	TGTGCCTGCGCTACAGGGTCTACTAATGAAAAACTGTTTTTT	CACATGSTNEKLFF
.	.	TRBV11-2	TRBJ2-2	TGTGCCAGCAGCTTATTTTTAGAGAACACCGGGGAGCTGTTTTTT	CASSLFLENTGELFF
.	.	TRBV11-2	TRBJ2-5	TGTGCCAGCAGCTTAGGCACTGTAGGAGAGACCCAGTACTTC	CASSLGTVGETQYF
.	.	TRBV13	TRBJ1-1	TGTGCCAGCAGCTTAAGGACCAATACGAGGACTGAAGCTTTCTTT	CASSLRTNTRTEAFF
.	.	TRBV30	TRBJ2-1	TGTGCCTGGAGTGCACCCGGAGACCACAATGAGCAGTTCTTC	CAWSAPGDHNEQFF
.	TRBD1	TRBV5-1	TRBJ2-2	TGCGCCAGCAGCTTGGGGCAGGGGGAAGCCGGGGAGCTGTTTTTT	CASSLGQGEAGELFF
.	TRBD1	TRBV11-3	TRBJ1-2	TGTGCCAGCAGCCCGACAGGGGCGGATGGCTACACCTTC	CASSPTGADGYTF
few	.	TRBV6-1	TRBJ1-5	TGTGCCAGCAGCGAAGTTGTAGGGAGAGGTCAGCCCCAGCATTTT	CASSEVVGRGQPQHF
few	.	TRBV5-1	TRBJ2-2	TGCGCCAGCAGCCGGGTTTCGGTCACCGGGGAGCTGTTTTTT	CASSRVSVTGELFF
.	.	TRBV2	TRBJ2-7	TGTGCCAGCAATCCCCAGGGGGGTGGTTCCGAGCAGTACTTC	CASNPQGGGSEQYF
.	TRBD1	TRBV5-1	TRBJ2-7	TGCGCCAGCAGCTTGGACGGGGACAGGTCCGCCGAGCAGTACTTC	CASSLDGDRSAEQYF
.	.	TRBV4-1	TRBJ1-3	TGCGCCAGCAGCCAAACCATAGGGCAGGGGACCGGGGCTGGAAACACCATATATTTT	CASSQTIGQGTGAGNTIYF
.	.	TRBV4-2	TRBJ1-2	TGTGCCAGCAGCCAAGAAGTGGGGCCCTTCTATGGCTACACCTTC	CASSQEVGPFYGYTF
.	TRBD2	TRBV6-5	TRBJ2-2	TGTGCCAGCAGAGGGACTAGCGGGAGCCCCGGGGAGCTGTTTTTT	CASRGTSGSPGELFF
.	.	TRBV2	TRBJ2-1	TGTGCCAGCAGTGAGGGAGCGGGTCCCTACAATGAGCAGTTCTTC	CASSEGAGPYNEQFF
few	.	TRBV7-2	TRBJ1-1	TGTGCCAGCAGCTTGGTCAGCTTGAACACTGAAGCTTTCTTT	CASSLVSLNTEAFF
.	.	TRBV19	TRBJ1-5	TGTGCCAGTAGTGCTCGCAGGGGCCCCAATCAGCCCCAGCATTTT	CASSARRGPNQPQHF
.	.	TRBV19	TRBJ2-3	TGTGCCAGTAGTACCACCCCGGGGTTTGGGACAGATACGCAGTATTTT	CASSTTPGFGTDTQYF
.	.	TRBV7-3	TRBJ1-1	TGTGCCAGCAGCTTAAACCCCGGCACTGAAGCTTTCTTT	CASSLNPGTEAFF
.	.	TRBV18	TRBJ2-7	TGTGCCAGCTCACCTGGGAGGGGGGACTCCTACGAGCAGTACTTC	CASSPGRGDSYEQYF
.	.	TRBV19	TRBJ2-7	TGTGCCAGTTCACTAGGGGTTGGACAATACGAGCAGTACTTC	CASSLGVGQYEQYF
.	TRBD2	TRBV7-2	TRBJ2-3	TGTGCCAGCAGGAGACGAGCGGGAGGCGTCACAGATACGCAGTATTTT	CASRRRAGGVTDTQYF
.	TRBD2	TRBV6-5	TRBJ2-7	TGTGCCAGCAGTTACTCCTTAAGCGGGGGGGGCGAGCAGTACTTC	CASSYSLSGGGEQYF
.	TRBD1	TRBV5-1	TRBJ2-7	TGCGCCAGCAGCCCCGGGACAGGGGATCGCGAGCAGTACTTC	CASSPGTGDREQYF
.	.	TRBV2	TRBJ1-5	TGTGCCAGCAGTGACCCCCGGCAGGGTAGCAATCAGCCCCAGCATTTT	CASSDPRQGSNQPQHF
.	.	TRBV19	TRBJ2-5	TGTGCCAGTAGTAGGGACACCTACCAAGAGACCCAGTACTTC	CASSRDTYQETQYF
few	TRBD1	TRBV4-2	TRBJ1-2	TGTGCCAGCAGCCCTAATCCTGGGACAGGGGGTGGCTATGGCTACACCTTC	CASSPNPGTGGGYGYTF
.	.	TRBV30	TRBJ2-3	TGTGCCTGGAAGAAGCGGACCGATACGCAGTATTTT	CAWKKRTDTQYF
once	.	TRBV19	TRBJ2-1	TGTGCCAGTAGTATAGGCAGGAGCTCCTACAATGAGCAGTTCTTC	CASSIGRSSYNEQFF
.	.	TRBV5-1	TRBJ2-6	TGCGCCAGCAATCAGGGGACGATCAGTGGGGCCAACGTCCTAACTTTC	CASNQGTISGANVLTF
.	.	TRBV5-4	TRBJ2-7	TGTGCCAGCAGCTTACAGGGTTTGGGGGACGAGCAGTACTTC	CASSLQGLGDEQYF
.	.	TRBV30	TRBJ1-5	TGTGCCTGGAGTGTGGGCTTAGGTAAGAATCAGCCCCAGCATTTT	CAWSVGLGKNQPQHF
.	.	TRBV19	TRBJ1-5	TGTGCCAGTAGTTCGTCCCCTTCTGGTCCCCAGCATTTT	CASSSSPSGPQHF
.	TRBD2	TRBV30	TRBJ2-5	TGTGCCTGCTCAGGAACTAGCGCCCAAGAGACCCAGTACTTC	CACSGTSAQETQYF